The 30 T cell receptor beta chains listed next were all sequenced from one sample in a study of blood T cells in healthy people across ages. A second about 6 to 12 cycle PCR used barcoded and J-beta primers. In TCRdb, the 5' RACE reads were re-called with MiXCR into one record per CDR3 protein. The sample contains some 1.6 million distinct CDR3 sequences, about 31% of which appear only once. Sequencing was done on a sample of blood. The receptors originated from a young woman in good health.

The rearrangement joins TRBV20-1 to TRBJ2-5; D is unresolved. Germline CDR1 DFQATT, CDR2 SNEGSKA (reference sequence). The CDR3 length is 13 residues. V shed 3 bases and J shed 5 bases, with 13 bases lying between them. The CDR3 protein is CSASLTYTETQYF. In DNA, the CDR3 is TGCAGTGCTAGTCTGACCTATACGGAGACCCAGTACTTC.

This clonotype was detected ten times or more. The V call is TRBV18, the J call TRBJ2-3, with TRBD2 matching 7 bases. This CDR3 has 17 amino acids. V shed 0 bases, J shed 0 bases, and the junction held 6 bases outside the gene matches. CDR1 is KGHSH and CDR2 is LQKENI in the germline V gene. CDR3 nucleotide sequence: TGTGCCAGCTCACCACCGAGAGCGGGGCCTAGCACAGATACGCAGTATTTT. Protein product: CASSPPRAGPSTDTQYF.

This clonotype was counted a few times. The chain combines TRBV10-3 with TRBJ1-2; TRBD1 matches at 7 bases. The germline CDR1 and CDR2 sequences are ENHRY and SYGVKD. CDR3 length equals 15 residues. J was trimmed by 4 bases and V by 4 bases; bases with no gene match: 9. The CDR3 reads CAISATGEGSYGYTF. As DNA, the CDR3 is TGTGCCATCAGTGCTACAGGGGAGGGTAGCTATGGCTACACCTTC.

This clonotype was counted a few times. This chain links TRBV11-2 with TRBJ1-2; D is perhaps TRBD1 (5 bases). There are 14 residues in the CDR3. CDR1 and CDR2 (germline): SGHAT, FQNNGV. V lost 6 bases to trimming and J lost 3 bases, with 14 bases between them. The CDR3 region is CASSSGPSDYGYTF. The CDR3 region has the DNA TGTGCCAGCAGTTCAGGGCCGTCCGACTATGGCTACACCTTC. The full variable domain, with the rest looked up from reference TRBV11-2 and TRBJ1-2, is EAGVAQSPRYKIIEKRQSVAFWCNPISGHATLYWYQQILGQGPKLLIQFQNNGVVDDSQLPKDRFSAERLKGVDSTLKIQPAKLEDSAVYLCASSSGPSDYGYTFGSGTRLTVV.

This clonotype was counted at least ten times. The V and J genes are TRBV12-3 or TRBV12-4 and TRBJ2-7, with 7 bases matching TRBD1. The CDR3 spans 14 residues. J was trimmed by 3 bases and V by 3 bases; bases with no gene match: 5. For the CDR3, the DNA is TGTGCCAGCAGTTTTACCGGGACAGACTACGAGCAGTACTTC. Residues: CASSFTGTDYEQYF.

This clonotype was detected only a few times. The gene calls are TRBV6-4 and TRBJ2-1; 7 positions agree with TRBD2. The CDR3 is made up of 15 amino acids. Losses at the gene ends were 3 bases for V and 8 bases for J; bases not matched to a gene: 10. The germline CDR1 and CDR2 sequences are MRHNA and SNTAGT. CDR3 in amino acids: CASSEMGGGPYEQFF. Here the CDR3 DNA reads TGTGCCAGCAGTGAGATGGGGGGAGGGCCCTATGAGCAGTTCTTC.

This clonotype has a handful of counts. The chain carries TRBV6-6 and TRBJ2-7; 12 bases line up with TRBD2. The CDR3 is 17 residues long. CDR1 is MNHNY, CDR2 SVGAGI, per germline (reference sequence). J lost 0 bases, V lost 1 base, and 4 bases had no gene match. The CDR3 region is CASSYWTSGISSYEQYF. CDR3 nucleotide sequence: TGTGCCAGCAGTTACTGGACTAGCGGGATCAGCTCCTACGAGCAGTACTTC.

This clonotype was counted between two and nine times. The chain is built from TRBV5-1 and TRBJ1-1; 7 nucleotides agree with TRBD1. J lost 0 bases, V lost 4 bases, and 6 bases had no gene match. The germline CDR1 and CDR2 sequences are SGHRS and YFSETQ. The CDR3 covers 15 residues. CDR3 amino acids: CASSSQGVMNTEAFF. CDR3 nucleotide sequence: TGCGCCAGCAGCAGCCAGGGGGTAATGAACACTGAAGCTTTCTTT.

The chain uses TRBV7-8 and TRBJ2-3; TRBD1 agrees at 7 bases. The CDR3 length is 16 residues. CDR1 is SGHVS and CDR2 is FQNEAQ in the germline V gene. Germline trimming cut 1 base from V and 0 bases from J; bases unmatched to any gene: 4. The CDR3 coding sequence is TGTGCCAGCAGCTTAGACCGGGACAGCAGCACAGATACGCAGTATTTT. Its protein is CASSLDRDSSTDTQYF.

This clonotype was seen a few times. The CDR3 reads CASSFRTGMTEAFF. The CDR3 DNA reads as TGTGCCAGCAGTTTTAGGACAGGGATGACTGAAGCTTTCTTT. The chain is built from TRBV12-3 or TRBV12-4 and TRBJ1-1, with 8 bases that match TRBD1. The CDR3 covers 14 residues. With 3 bases clipped from V and 5 bases from J, the junction kept 5 bases outside the gene matches.

This clonotype was found a few times. The chain joins TRBV5-5 to TRBJ1-1, with D tentatively TRBD1 (5 bases). The germline gives CDR1 SGHKS, CDR2 YYEKEE (reference sequence). CDR3 size: 18 residues. Trimming took 0 bases from V and 0 from J, leaving 18 bases between them. CDR3 nucleotide sequence: TGTGCCAGCAGCTTGGGGTGGGGTCGGAGAGGGGTGAACACTGAAGCTTTCTTT. Translation gives CASSLGWGRRGVNTEAFF. The full variable domain, with the rest looked up from reference TRBV5-5 and TRBJ1-1, is DAGVTQSPTHLIKTRGQQVTLRCSPISGHKSVSWYQQVLGQGPQFIFQYYEKEERGRGNFPDRFSARQFPNYSSELNVNALLLGDSALYLCASSLGWGRRGVNTEAFFGQGTRLTVV.

This clonotype has a handful of counts. V is TRBV9 and J is TRBJ1-2; D might be TRBD1 (5 bases). The CDR3 is 14 amino acids. Trimming left V 0 bases short and J 6 bases short, with 12 bases between. From germline, CDR1 is SGDLS and CDR2 YYNGEE. The CDR3 loop reads CASSVAGSADGYTF. The CDR3 nucleotides are TGTGCCAGCAGCGTAGCAGGGTCGGCCGATGGCTACACCTTC.

This clonotype has ten or more counts. This chain uses TRBV6-6 with TRBJ2-7; TRBD1 matches 11 bases. CDR3 length: 15 residues. Germline trimming cut 5 bases from V and 0 bases from J; bases unmatched to any gene: 3. The germline V gene has CDR1 MNHNY and CDR2 SVGAGI (reference sequence). CDR3 in DNA: TGTGCCAGCAGTAGGGGGACAGGGGGCTCCTACGAGCAGTACTTC. Encoded protein: CASSRGTGGSYEQYF.

V and J are TRBV6-1 and TRBJ2-5, with 7 bases that match TRBD1. The CDR3 loop spans 14 amino acids. Germline assignment: CDR1 MNHNS and CDR2 SASEGT. V shed 8 bases and J 5 bases; nucleotides not matched to a gene: 11. The CDR3 nucleotides are TGTGCCAGCGGAACAGGGGCCTGGGGGGAGACCCAGTACTTC. Amino acids: CASGTGAWGETQYF.

This clonotype was picked up many times. The chain combines TRBV5-1 with TRBJ2-7, with TRBD2 identical over 9 bases. J was trimmed by 5 bases and V by 0 bases; bases with no gene match: 6. Germline V gene data show CDR1 as SGHRS and CDR2 as YFSETQ. The CDR3 length is 15 residues. The CDR3 DNA sequence: TGCGCCAGCAGCTTGGGACGGACTAGCGACCACGAGCAGTACTTC. Translating gives CASSLGRTSDHEQYF.

The chain is built from TRBV20-1 and TRBJ1-1, with 10 bases aligning to TRBD1. The CDR3 contains 15 residues. The germline V gene encodes CDR1 DFQATT and CDR2 SNEGSKA (reference sequence). The V segment lost 5 bases and the J segment 2 bases; nucleotides outside the gene matches: 8. CDR3 sequence (DNA): TGCAGTGCTCCCCCGGGACAGGGGTTAAACACTGAAGCTTTCTTT. Residues: CSAPPGQGLNTEAFF.

The J gene is TRBJ2-7, the V gene TRBV7-9; TRBD1 or TRBD2 may be the D gene (5 bases each). Germline V lookup: CDR1 SEHNR, CDR2 FQNEAQ (reference sequence). The ends were cut back, 6 bases at V and 3 bases at J, with 18 bases in the middle. The CDR3 contains 15 residues. The CDR3 nucleotides are TGTGCCAGCAGTTCACCCAGGGACGGACACTACGAGCAGTACTTC. Residues: CASSSPRDGHYEQYF.

The table lists this clonotype with many counts. This sequence joins TRBV5-1 and TRBJ2-7; 9 bases fit TRBD2. V was pared by 0 bases and J by 3 bases, with 7 bases of the junction left unmatched. The length of the CDR3 is 16 residues. The germline gives CDR1 SGHRS, CDR2 YFSETQ. CDR3 protein: CASSLALAGTSYEQYF. Here the CDR3 DNA reads TGCGCCAGCAGCTTGGCGCTAGCGGGAACAAGCTACGAGCAGTACTTC.

The chain uses TRBV20-1 and TRBJ2-1; TRBD2 aligns across 8 bases. Per germline, CDR1 DFQATT and CDR2 SNEGSKA (reference sequence). V dropped 0 bases and J dropped 6; count of bases not matched to a gene: 7. This CDR3 comprises 15 residues. This CDR3 reads CSARDPSGRVNEQFF. CDR3 sequence (DNA): TGCAGTGCTAGAGATCCGAGCGGGAGAGTCAATGAGCAGTTCTTC.

This chain connects TRBV3-1 to TRBJ2-3; TRBD2 matches 12 bases. This CDR3 spans 15 amino acids. Unmatched junction bases numbered 0, after V lost 1 base and J lost 4 bases. Germline V gene data show CDR1 as LGHDT and CDR2 as YNNKEL (reference sequence). The CDR3 sequence: CASSQGTSGADTQYF. The CDR3 DNA sequence: TGTGCCAGCAGCCAAGGGACTAGCGGGGCAGATACGCAGTATTTT.

The sample holds a few counts of this clonotype. This chain joins TRBV7-2 and TRBJ1-6; tentatively, D is TRBD1 (5 bases). This CDR3 is built from 14 residues. V dropped 4 bases and J dropped 9 bases, with 13 bases sitting between them. Germline CDR1 SGHTA, CDR2 FQGNSA. CDR3 coding DNA: TGTGCCAGCAGCTGGCGACAGAGTACTTCACCCCTCCACTTT. The encoded protein is CASSWRQSTSPLHF.

Points on this clonotype: A much larger clonotype is one base distant, so this may be a read error. This chain uses TRBV6-1 with TRBJ2-5; the match to TRBD1 covers 7 bases. Germline values: CDR1 MNHNS, CDR2 SASEGT. The junction had 9 bases not matched to a gene; V was cut back by 0 bases and J by 5 bases. The CDR3 totals 16 residues. This CDR3 is CASSEASGQDGETQYF. The CDR3 nucleotides are TGTGCCAGCAGTGAAGCATCAGGACAGGATGGGGAGACCCAGTACTTC.

This clonotype was seen more than once but under ten times. The rearrangement links TRBV6-6 to TRBJ1-4; D possibly corresponds to TRBD1 (5 bases). CDR1 is MNHNY, CDR2 SVGAGI, per germline (reference sequence). V was clipped by 7 bases and J by 9 bases, with 24 bases between them. This CDR3 is 16 amino acids long. CDR3 coding DNA: TGTGCCAGCATGAGGGGCGCCGGGTTTCTTGATAAAAAACTGTTTTTT. This gives the protein CASMRGAGFLDKKLFF.

The rearrangement uses TRBV7-2 and TRBJ2-2; the D gene is possibly TRBD2 (5 bases). V was trimmed by 4 bases and J by 9 bases, leaving 15 bases between them. Germline-derived CDR1 and CDR2 are SGHTA and FQGNSA. This CDR3 is 14 amino acids long. The CDR3: CASSSARGSRELFF. The CDR3 DNA follows: TGTGCCAGCAGCTCCGCCCGGGGTTCCCGGGAGCTGTTTTTT. The full variable domain, in which reference TRBV7-2 and TRBJ2-2 provide the parts outside the CDR3, is GAGVSQSPSNKVTEKGKDVELRCDPISGHTALYWYRQSLGQGLEFLIYFQGNSAPDKSGLPSDRFSAERTGGSVSTLTIQRTQQEDSAVYLCASSSARGSRELFFGEGSRLTVL.

V and J are TRBV9 and TRBJ2-1; 8 positions agree with TRBD2. Germline-derived CDR1 and CDR2 are SGDLS and YYNGEE. The trim removed 3 bases at V and 7 bases at J, leaving 18 bases unmatched. The CDR3 totals 18 residues. Here the CDR3 reads CASSAFPQGRGERNEQFF. Here the CDR3 DNA reads TGTGCCAGCAGCGCCTTCCCCCAGGGGCGGGGGGAGAGGAATGAGCAGTTCTTC. The whole variable domain, remainder taken from reference TRBV9 and TRBJ2-1, is DSGVTQTPKHLITATGQRVTLRCSPRSGDLSVYWYQQSLDQGLQFLIQYYNGEERAKGNILERFSAQQFPDLHSELNLSSLELGDSALYFCASSAFPQGRGERNEQFFGPGTRLTVL.

The table lists this clonotype with a few counts. V is TRBV4-1 and J is TRBJ2-7, with D possibly being TRBD1 or TRBD2 (5 bases each). The CDR3 loop spans 15 amino acids. The germline V gene encodes CDR1 MGHRA and CDR2 YSYEKL. Deletions cut 5 bases from V and 6 bases from J, with 20 bases between. The CDR3 nucleotides are TGCGCCAGCAGCGCCACCCCTGGCAGGGAGTGCGAGCAGTACTTC. This codes for CASSATPGRECEQYF.

V and J are TRBV5-6 and TRBJ2-1; the D is unclear. The CDR3 totals 13 residues. Germline V gives CDR1 SGHDT, CDR2 YYEEEE. Trimming removed 4 bases from V and 7 bases from J, with 12 bases in between. The CDR3 loop is CASSRVGANEQFF. The CDR3 DNA reads as TGTGCCAGCAGCCGGGTGGGCGCTAATGAGCAGTTCTTC.

V gene TRBV14 combines with J gene TRBJ2-1; D call uncertain. Germline CDR1 reads SGHDN; CDR2 reads FVKESK. The CDR3 sequence is 14 residues long. The V gene lost 4 bases and the J gene lost 5 bases, with 12 bases spanning the gap. CDR3 nucleotide sequence: TGTGCCAGCAGCCCCTGGTCGTCGAACAATGAGCAGTTCTTC. Translated: CASSPWSSNNEQFF.

This chain connects TRBV7-3 to TRBJ2-1; D ambiguous. The CDR3 has 17 residues. CDR1 is SGHTA and CDR2 is FQGTGA in the germline V gene. V was cut by 1 base and J by 0 bases, with 13 bases left in between. The CDR3 DNA is TGTGCCAGCAGCTTAAACCCACTGCGAGACTCCTACAATGAGCAGTTCTTC. It encodes CASSLNPLRDSYNEQFF. Full variable domain (rest looked up from reference TRBV7-3 and TRBJ2-1): GAGVSQTPSNKVTEKGKYVELRCDPISGHTALYWYRQSLGQGPEFLIYFQGTGAADDSGLPNDRFFAVRPEGSVSTLKIQRTERGDSAVYLCASSLNPLRDSYNEQFFGPGTRLTVL.

This clonotype was seen once. The CDR3: CASSVPGAYEQYF. In nucleotides, the CDR3 is TGCGCCAGCAGCGTACCTGGAGCCTACGAGCAGTACTTC. The V and J genes are TRBV4-1 and TRBJ2-7; no reliable D call. Germline V gene data show CDR1 as MGHRA and CDR2 as YSYEKL. With 5 bases removed from V and 2 bases from J, the gap between germline ends came to 10 bases. This CDR3 has 13 residues.